The sequence of this TCR beta chain was determined in a study of beta chain features in type 1 diabetes (dated by TCRdb to 2016 to 2019). Study-wide context: Patients and healthy donors did not differ in mean age, gender distribution, total cell number or subset yield. In the study, TCRB repertoires of sorted circulating CD4+ T cell subsets from recently diagnosed type 1 diabetes patients were compared with those of matched healthy donors. Across all samples, fewer than 110,000,000 sorted cells were examined, and cell number per subset correlated strongly with RNA yield. Naive and central memory subsets were obtained from all 30 or so donors, but regulatory and stem cell-like memory subsets were isolated from only 8 patients and about 8 healthy donors. What the study reported, not specific to this receptor: Naive, central memory and regulatory TCRB repertoires appeared to be more alike among patients than among healthy donors. HLA sub-analyses involved small numbers of individuals, so any influence of HLA type on TCRB rearrangement remained unresolved. Patients with type 1 diabetes made fewer insertions and deleted more nucleotides at VDJ recombination sites, implying thymic rearrangement abnormalities. In all four CD4+ subsets, TCRB CDR3 length was moderately but significantly shorter in type 1 diabetes patients. Because cDNA was sequenced instead of genomic DNA, highly expressing activated cells could be over-represented, though the groups showed no difference in activation or CD3 levels. PCR might favor shorter templates, but patient and control samples were amplified and corrected together, so any skew would affect both groups equally.

V is cut back by 0 bases and J by 0 bases, with 9 bases in the junction unmatched. CDR1 and CDR2 (SQVTM, ANQGSEA) derive from the germline V gene. The CDR3 runs 18 amino acids, cysteine and phenylalanine included. The kept DNA is CDR3 alone, 54 bases in frame from the first base. This clone was seen only a few times. Its antigen target is currently unknown. Per-base qualities were not stored, and no clone one base away is much larger. All of the isolated RNA was reverse transcribed with the High Capacity cDNA Reverse Transcription Kit, so expressed TCRB transcripts were sequenced. Deep immunoSEQ sequencing was applied to naive, central memory and regulatory T cell samples, giving an average of around 4 million total reads per sample. After sorted cells were lysed in RLT buffer, RNA was extracted with DNase-treated RNeasy Micro or Mini kits, with the choice depending on cell number. Each cell subset was processed separately to prevent cross-contamination, with patient and healthy donor samples processed together. The immunoSEQ multiplex PCR was used to amplify TCRB sequences from cDNA, yielding 87-bp fragments that span the CDR3 region. Amplicons were sequenced on the Illumina HiSeq platform. Per the original workflow: Synthetic template baselines were used to correct PCR bias computationally, reads within Hamming distance 2 were collapsed, and singletons that could not be merged were discarded. By aligning reads against IMGT, V, D and J genes, CDR3 length, and insertions or deletions at six rearrangement sites were assigned. Clonotype counts were normalized to sorted cell number within each subset before computing true diversity and Gini coefficients with the tcR R package. The overlap coefficient, calculated on TCRB nucleotide sequences, was used to quantify repertoire sharing. Not all clones reach the TCRdb copy of this immuneACCESS table, which keeps in-frame sequences only. Checked studies attribute under half of the gap to unresolved V genes and leave the rest unexplained. The DNA was the basis for D and trimming; V, J and clone size are from that table. This sample is represented by about 240,000 clones; 27% of them were singletons. About 3.9% of the sample lies in the top ten.

Each donor gave one peripheral blood draw, roughly 110 mL on average, collected into heparinised tubes. Naive, central memory, regulatory and stem cell-like memory CD4+ T cells were sorted on a BD FACSAria II using a panel including CD45RO, CCR7, CD25, CD127, CD95 and CD27. A purity above 95% was achieved for all sorted populations. PBMCs were separated immediately by Lymphoprep density gradient centrifugation and were stained directly, without being cultured. To minimize batch effects, samples were stained and sorted in pairs, one healthy donor with one patient per experiment. This TCR came from a young man in good health. The rearrangement joined TRBV29-1 to TRBJ2-3, with TRBD2 identical over 10 junction bases. The sample consisted of central memory CD4+ T cells from blood. The DNA sequence is TGCAGCGTTGAAGAGGCTAGCGGGAGAATGAGTAGCACAGATACGCAGTATTTT. Its translation reads: CSVEEASGRMSSTDTQYF.